A selection of T cell receptor beta chains follows, all from one sample in a study of neurological immune-mediated disorders. TCRdb re-derived calls from the 5' RACE reads in MiXCR, one entry per CDR3 protein. The table records 27,000 or so distinct CDR3 sequences, 15% of them present only once. The specimen was PBMCs. The source of these receptors is a man between 65 and 85 years old in good health. The CDR3 runs from the conserved cysteine through the conserved F or W. A D gene is named only where the DNA matches it firmly.

j_call | v_call | d_call | cdr3_aa
TRBJ2-3 | TRBV7-2 | TRBD2 | CASSLKLRGGPDTQYF
TRBJ2-5 | TRBV4-3 | TRBD2 | CASSQDQTSGSKYF
TRBJ2-1 | TRBV20-1 | TRBD1 | CSARGAGGPTSSYNEQFF
TRBJ2-7 | TRBV12-3/TRBV12-4 | - | CASSLDWGDEQYF
TRBJ2-3 | TRBV25-1 | - | CASSEFAWGDTQYF
TRBJ1-5 | TRBV7-9 | - | CASSFNGQPQHF
TRBJ1-2 | TRBV4-3 | - | CASSQGHLNYGYTF
TRBJ2-3 | TRBV20-1 | - | CSASESRGSTDTQYF
TRBJ2-1 | TRBV5-1 | - | CASSLNPGAYNEQFF
TRBJ2-2 | TRBV7-8 | TRBD1 | CASSRDRATGELFF
TRBJ2-1 | TRBV12-3/TRBV12-4 | - | CASQGTQGGHRFF
TRBJ2-3 | TRBV7-2 | - | CASSLSLARNTQYF
TRBJ2-7 | TRBV10-3 | TRBD2 | CAISESSEARGRYF
TRBJ2-3 | TRBV9 | - | CASSVVAAGAGNTQYF
TRBJ2-7 | TRBV9 | TRBD2 | CANSPGTSGYEQYF
TRBJ2-1 | TRBV18 | TRBD1 | CASSPGDRGENEQFF
TRBJ1-5 | TRBV20-1 | - | CSAQGLRNQPQHF
TRBJ2-2 | TRBV12-3/TRBV12-4 | TRBD1 | CASSRQGKALHGELFF
TRBJ2-1 | TRBV20-1 | - | CSARNFGSYNEQFF
TRBJ1-3 | TRBV7-2 | - | CASSPAYSGNTIYF
TRBJ2-7 | TRBV5-1 | TRBD1 | CASSLRDSYEQYF
TRBJ2-3 | TRBV29-1 | TRBD2 | CSAVGGWTDTQYF
TRBJ2-7 | TRBV5-5 | - | CASSPLQGRPYEQYF
TRBJ2-7 | TRBV6-6 | TRBD2 | CASSPWGRASYEQYF
TRBJ1-6 | TRBV20-1 | - | CSAREGLVNSPLHF
TRBJ1-3 | TRBV18 | - | CASSPLPQYLGNTIYF
TRBJ2-3 | TRBV25-1 | - | CASSEWTESTDTQYF
TRBJ2-7 | TRBV28 | - | CATSDRTYEQYF
TRBJ2-7 | TRBV11-2 | - | CASSLDTGVLSYEQYF
TRBJ2-4 | TRBV9 | TRBD2 | CASSPSGRGGNIQYF
TRBJ1-2 | TRBV20-1 | TRBD1 | CSARVGTGVGYTF
TRBJ1-1 | TRBV6-2/TRBV6-3 | - | CASSRPGQYTEAFF
TRBJ1-5 | TRBV6-4 | - | CASRETRRGQPQHF
TRBJ1-2 | TRBV10-3 | - | CAISPGQGGGYTF
TRBJ1-2 | TRBV2 | - | CASSEHNYGYTF
TRBJ2-3 | TRBV12-5 | TRBD2 | CASGSRTSGTDTQYF
TRBJ2-2 | TRBV12-3/TRBV12-4 | - | CASRRGISGELFF
TRBJ2-5 | TRBV4-2 | TRBD1 | CASSHRPNRDPRGETQYF
TRBJ2-7 | TRBV6-6 | - | CASSYSSEGGEQYF
TRBJ2-1 | TRBV7-3 | TRBD1 | CASSFAGTAAGVNEQFF